Shown below are 18 T cell receptor beta chains from a single sample sequenced in a study of shared clonotypes between healthy human individuals. The table came from immunoSEQ multiplex PCR; TCRdb's copy has only in-frame clones and leaves some out. The top ten hold 0.85% to 1.2% of the sample, which has millions of clones, 85% to 95% seen once. Terminally differentiated effector memory CD45RA+ cells were excluded by CCR7 positive selection of CD45RO-negative cells. The sample was naive CD8+ T cells sorted from blood. Receptors were obtained from a man between 18 and 35 years old in good health.

The V gene is TRBV10-3, the J gene TRBJ1-5; D remains ambiguous. CDR1 and CDR2 from the germline V gene are ENHRY and SYGVKD. This CDR3 contains 14 residues. V lost 4 bases and J lost 4, with 11 bases in between. This CDR3 reads CAISGERVNQPQHF. The CDR3 DNA reads TGTGCCATCAGTGGGGAAAGGGTTAATCAGCCCCAGCATTTT.

The chain couples TRBV30 to TRBJ2-1; D gene ambiguous. Germline assignment: CDR1 GTSNPN and CDR2 SVGIG (reference sequence). There are 10 residues in the CDR3. Trimming cost V 1 base and J 10 bases, with 5 bases left between them. The DNA for the CDR3 is TGTGCCTGGAGTGGTTTAGAGCAGTTCTTC. Protein: CAWSGLEQFF.

This clone appeared a single time. The chain employs TRBV19 and TRBJ2-1; 9 nucleotides align to TRBD2. V trimming: 3 bases; J trimming: 7 bases; junction bases outside the gene matches: 7. The CDR3 sequence is 15 residues long. Germline-derived CDR1 and CDR2 are LNHDA and SQIVND (reference sequence). The CDR3 region has the DNA TGTGCCAGTAGTATGAATAGCGGGAGTCGTAATGAGCAGTTCTTC. Protein: CASSMNSGSRNEQFF.

This chain joins TRBV7-9 and TRBJ1-4; D is unclear. The CDR3 extends over 15 amino acids. Germline CDR1 reads SEHNR; CDR2 reads FQNEAQ (reference sequence). Trimming left V 1 base short and J 2 bases short, with 8 bases between. The CDR3 DNA is TGTGCCAGCAGCTTAGTTGGCGATACTAATGAAAAACTGTTTTTT. Its translation: CASSLVGDTNEKLFF.

The chain uses TRBV27 and TRBJ2-3, with TRBD2 identical over 11 bases. V was pared by 4 bases and J by 5 bases, with 20 bases of the junction left unmatched. CDR1 and CDR2 (germline): MNHEY, SMNVEV (reference sequence). The length of the CDR3 is 20 residues. The CDR3 sequence: CASSSLYPVGVLAGEDTQYF. The CDR3 DNA reads TGTGCCAGCAGTTCCCTATACCCGGTTGGCGTACTAGCGGGGGAAGATACGCAGTATTTT.

The genes are TRBV9 and TRBJ2-3, with D perhaps TRBD2 (5 bases). The CDR3 spans 11 residues. V shed 7 bases and J shed 6 bases, with 9 bases lying between them. Germline V gives CDR1 SGDLS, CDR2 YYNGEE. The CDR3 nucleotides read TGTGCCAGCGGGAGTTTTGATACGCAGTATTTT. Amino acids: CASGSFDTQYF.

The chain recombines TRBV7-9 with TRBJ2-7; no firm D call. The CDR3 has 14 residues. Germline loops: CDR1 SEHNR, CDR2 FQNEAQ (reference sequence). V dropped 3 bases and J dropped 0 bases, with 9 bases sitting between them. The CDR3 nucleotides are TGTGCCAGCAGCTTGGGATCCCTCTCCTACGAGCAGTACTTC. It codes for CASSLGSLSYEQYF.

The chain employs TRBV19 and TRBJ1-4; TRBD1 matches at 7 bases. The CDR3 spans 19 residues. Germline assignment: CDR1 LNHDA and CDR2 SQIVND (reference sequence). Trimming at V came to 5 bases and at J to 0 bases, leaving 15 bases not matched to a gene. The CDR3 DNA reads as TGTGCCAGTAGTGCTACAGACAGGGCTGTAGGAGCAACTAATGAAAAACTGTTTTTT. Encoded protein: CASSATDRAVGATNEKLFF.

This clone came up a few times. This chain uses TRBV6-1 with TRBJ1-2; the D gene is possibly TRBD1 (6 bases). The CDR3 is 14 amino acids. In germline, CDR1 is MNHNS, CDR2 SASEGT. The V end was cut by 0 bases, the J end by 2 bases, with 7 bases between. CDR3 sequence: CASSEAQGNYGYTF. CDR3 DNA: TGTGCCAGCAGTGAAGCGCAGGGGAACTATGGCTACACCTTC.

The J gene is TRBJ2-2, the V gene TRBV28; no clear D. Germline V gives CDR1 MDHEN, CDR2 SYDVKM. The CDR3 consists of 14 residues. V was trimmed by 6 bases and J by 2 bases, leaving 10 bases between them. CDR3 protein: CASRKDANTGELFF. CDR3 coding DNA: TGTGCCAGCAGGAAGGACGCTAACACCGGGGAGCTGTTTTTT.

V usage is TRBV5-4 and J usage is TRBJ2-7; 10 positions agree with TRBD2. V lost 3 bases, J lost 4 bases, and 7 bases stayed unmatched. In germline, CDR1 is SGHNT, CDR2 YYREEE (reference sequence). This CDR3 region has 15 residues. The CDR3 sequence is CASSSELAGLYEQYF. DNA of the CDR3: TGTGCCAGCAGCTCTGAACTAGCGGGATTATACGAGCAGTACTTC.

Note on this clone: The sample holds other DNA sequences that translate to the same CDR3. The rearrangement uses TRBV4-1 and TRBJ2-7, with 10 positions matching TRBD2. In germline, CDR1 is MGHRA, CDR2 YSYEKL. The CDR3 covers 15 residues. J gave up 3 bases and V 5 bases, and 7 bases lay outside the gene matches. DNA of the CDR3: TGCGCCAGCAGCTCGGGCTTAGCGGGGGGCTACGAGCAGTACTTC. Translation gives CASSSGLAGGYEQYF.

This chain uses TRBV5-6 with TRBJ2-3, with D possibly TRBD2 on 5 matching bases. CDR3 length equals 15 residues. Between the trimmed V and J ends, which lost 4 bases and 2 bases, there was a span of 14 bases. CDR1 SGHDT and CDR2 YYEEEE come from the germline V gene. CDR3 DNA: TGTGCCAGCAGCGATAGCGTGTGGTACACAGATACGCAGTATTTT. This codes for CASSDSVWYTDTQYF.

This chain's CDR3 is CASSLLGVGNTIYF. The CDR3 nucleotides read TGTGCCAGCAGTTTACTGGGTGTCGGAAACACCATATATTTT. The V gene is TRBV27, the J gene TRBJ1-3; D not resolved. CDR1 and CDR2 (germline): MNHEY, SMNVEV (reference sequence). Trimming took 2 bases from V and 4 from J, leaving 9 bases between them. The CDR3 has 14 amino acids.

This chain uses TRBV4-3 with TRBJ2-7; 10 nucleotides agree with TRBD1. Trimming at V came to 0 bases and at J to 7 bases, leaving 9 bases not matched to a gene. This CDR3 is built from 16 residues. Germline assignment: CDR1 LGHNA and CDR2 YSLEER. The DNA of the CDR3 is TGCGCCAGCAGCCAAGATCGGGGGACAGGGGTCCTTGAGCAGTACTTC. This sequence encodes CASSQDRGTGVLEQYF.

J is TRBJ2-7 and V is TRBV5-4; D unclear. The CDR3 length is 12 residues. Germline V CDR1 and CDR2: SGHNT, YYREEE (reference sequence). V was clipped by 4 bases and J by 3 bases, with 8 bases between them. CDR3 in DNA: TGTGCCAGCAGCCCCTTTGGCTACGAGCAGTACTTC. It translates to CASSPFGYEQYF.

The rearrangement links TRBV29-1 to TRBJ1-4; unclear D gene. V was shortened by 0 bases and J by 6 bases, with 8 bases between the two germline ends. This CDR3 comprises 13 residues. The germline gives CDR1 SQVTM, CDR2 ANQGSEA. The CDR3 DNA is TGCAGCGTTGAAGACTTGGCGGATGAAAAACTGTTTTTT. This translates into CSVEDLADEKLFF.

On this clone: Other DNA sequences in the sample encode the same CDR3. V usage is TRBV27 and J usage is TRBJ2-1; tentatively, D is TRBD2 (5 bases). Per the germline V gene, CDR1 is MNHEY and CDR2 is SMNVEV (reference sequence). Trimming left V 2 bases short and J 0 bases short, with 11 bases between. The CDR3 contains 16 residues. For the CDR3, the DNA is TGTGCCAGCAGTTTACTAGCACCCAACTCCTACAATGAGCAGTTCTTC. The encoded protein is CASSLLAPNSYNEQFF.